Detailed here is one T cell receptor beta chain. Its cognate antigen is unknown. The data are from a study of cytomegalovirus exposure and HLA in healthy donors. Donors in the study were healthy people who gave bone marrow. Study observations and caveats: Earlier findings revealed that most TCR beta V segments proved productive either about 90% or about 30% of the time. Cytomegalovirus-associated status was assigned to 150 or so TCR beta chains. TCR beta sequences reportedly predicted most subjects' HLA-A and HLA-B alleles accurately.

PCR used 60 Vbeta primers and 13 Jbeta primers. Profiling relied on immunoSEQ multiplex PCR, and the TCRdb table lists in-frame clones only, not all of them. The sample holds about 200,000 clones, about 80% seen once. The receptor's source is a woman under 40 in good health and CMV-seropositive. The sample taken for sequencing was PBMCs.

CDR3 residues: CASSKTGVVRTYEQYF. CDR3 bases: TGTGCCAGCAGTAAAACAGGGGTAGTTCGTACCTACGAGCAGTACTTC. The V call is TRBV28, the J call TRBJ2-7; 7 nucleotides align to TRBD1. CDR1 is MDHEN and CDR2 is SYDVKM in the germline V gene. The V and J ends lost 5 bases and 2 bases, in that order; junction bases with no gene match: 12. This CDR3 comprises 16 residues.